One sample yielded the 9 T cell receptor beta chains listed below, sequenced in a study of T-cell reconstitution after alpha-beta-depleted transplantation in children. Construction of the TCRbeta library involved unique molecular identifiers. MiXCR, run by TCRdb on the PCR reads, gives a single entry per CDR3 protein. This sample has hundreds of thousands of distinct CDR3 sequences, with about an eighth found just once. Material: PBMCs, obtained before TCRalphabeta/CD19-depleted stem cell transplant. The receptors were gathered from a girl under 10 years old with congenital amegakaryocytic thrombocytopenia, due to receive a stem cell transplant.

CDR3 loop: CASSPQGEYTEAFF. CDR3 nucleotides: TGCGCCAGCAGCCCTCAGGGGGAATACACTGAAGCTTTCTTT. The J gene is TRBJ1-1, the V gene TRBV5-1; 7 nucleotides match TRBD1. Per germline, CDR1 SGHRS and CDR2 YFSETQ. J was trimmed by 3 bases and V by 4 bases; bases with no gene match: 6. CDR3 length equals 14 residues.

This clonotype was counted at least ten times. The rearrangement joins TRBV20-1 to TRBJ2-7; D possibly corresponds to TRBD1 (5 bases). The CDR3 has 13 residues. Germline loops: CDR1 DFQATT, CDR2 SNEGSKA (reference sequence). The V gene lost 1 base and the J gene lost 7 bases, with 14 bases spanning the gap. CDR3 DNA: TGCAGTGCTAGAGCCCCCGGTTCAGGGGAGCAGTACTTC. Translating it yields CSARAPGSGEQYF.

V usage is TRBV5-1 and J usage is TRBJ2-1; TRBD2 might be the D (5 bases). Germline-derived CDR1 and CDR2 are SGHRS and YFSETQ. This CDR3 contains 14 residues. Trimming cost V 4 bases and J 10 bases, with 18 bases left between them. DNA for the CDR3: TGCGCCAGCAGCCCTAGGACTGCCGAGACAGAGCAGTTCTTC. Its translation: CASSPRTAETEQFF.

This clonotype showed up many times. J is TRBJ2-1 and V is TRBV20-1, with 10 nucleotides matching TRBD2. Germline V CDR1 and CDR2: DFQATT, SNEGSKA (reference sequence). V was pared by 3 bases and J by 8 bases, with 7 bases of the junction left unmatched. The CDR3 contains 14 residues. CDR3 sequence: CSASPLAGVDEQFF. In DNA form, the CDR3 reads TGCAGTGCTAGTCCGCTAGCGGGAGTCGATGAGCAGTTCTTC.

This clonotype showed up many times. This sequence joins TRBV29-1 and TRBJ2-5; D is unresolved. Trimming pared 6 bases from V and 7 bases from J, leaving 24 bases between. This CDR3 comprises 15 residues. Looked up from germline, CDR1 is SQVTM and CDR2 is ANQGSEA. The CDR3 protein is CSVEPGPRGYRTQYF. The CDR3 nucleotides are TGCAGCGTCGAACCCGGGCCCCGCGGTTATAGGACCCAGTACTTC.

The table lists this clonotype with many counts. The genes are TRBV20-1 and TRBJ1-4, with 8 bases identical to TRBD1. In germline, CDR1 is DFQATT, CDR2 SNEGSKA (reference sequence). V dropped 5 bases and J dropped 8; count of bases not matched to a gene: 16. The length of the CDR3 is 16 residues. CDR3 amino acids: CSAADELRTGQEKLFF. The CDR3 nucleotides are TGCAGTGCTGCCGACGAACTAAGGACAGGGCAGGAAAAACTGTTTTTT.

The genes are TRBV6-2 or TRBV6-3 and TRBJ2-7; D might be TRBD2 (5 bases). CDR1 and CDR2 (germline): MNHEY, SVGEGT. The CDR3 contains 11 residues. Trimming took 8 bases from V and 4 from J, leaving 9 bases between them. The CDR3 here is CASVSGYEQYF. In DNA form, the CDR3 reads TGTGCCAGCGTATCGGGATACGAGCAGTACTTC.

This clonotype came up a few times. V usage is TRBV9 and J usage is TRBJ2-1, with TRBD2 matching 8 bases. The CDR3 totals 16 residues. Unmatched junction bases numbered 5, after V lost 3 bases and J lost 0 bases. Germline values: CDR1 SGDLS, CDR2 YYNGEE. CDR3 in amino acids: CASSEGSGSSYNEQFF. For the CDR3, the DNA is TGTGCCAGCAGCGAGGGGAGCGGGAGCTCCTACAATGAGCAGTTCTTC.

This clonotype was found many times. The chain is built from TRBV5-1 and TRBJ2-1; 13 nucleotides align to TRBD2. This CDR3 is 19 amino acids long. CDR1 and CDR2 from the germline V gene are SGHRS and YFSETQ. J lost 7 bases, V lost 0 bases, and 13 bases had no gene match. The CDR3: CASSLARGLAGVKENEQFF. CDR3 sequence (DNA): TGCGCCAGCAGCTTGGCCCGAGGACTAGCGGGAGTGAAGGAAAATGAGCAGTTCTTC. Drawing the rest from reference TRBV5-1 and TRBJ2-1, the complete variable domain is KAGVTQTPRYLIKTRGQQVTLSCSPISGHRSVSWYQQTPGQGLQFLFEYFSETQRNKGNFPGRFSGRQFSNSRSEMNVSTLELGDSALYLCASSLARGLAGVKENEQFFGPGTRLTVL.